This T cell receptor (beta chain) was sequenced in a study of blood T cell repertoires in COVID-19 (dated by TCRdb to 2020 to 2021). Broadly, across the study: Samples from collaborators originated in the United States, Italy and Spain and spanned both the acute and convalescent phases of COVID-19. The material from the prospective study consisted of cDNA or gDNA derived from T cells, B-cell-depleted T cells, or PBMCs. The dataset comprised deeply sampled blood TCRbeta repertoires from subjects exposed to, actively infected with, or recovered from COVID-19. The repertoires were released in a freely available public database intended as a resource for research on the immune response to SARS-CoV-2. The samples were drawn from the first 160 participants of the ongoing ImmuneRACE study and from about 1,200 subjects provided by 6 global collaborators. Nearly every sample came with metadata listing a de-identified subject ID, COVID-19 status, age in years and sex. Where HLA class I and class II types were available, the types were taken from metadata supplied by the sample provider, not from assay-based typing.

Details on this clone: Its target antigen remains unknown. Within one base of it there is no much larger clone, and no base qualities were kept.

TCRbeta CDR3 regions were amplified from genomic DNA by means of the immunoSEQ Assay, a bias-controlled multiplex PCR. In the original analysis: The number of nucleated cells in each sample was estimated by amplification of reference gene primers within the assay. Sequence reads were collapsed and filtered to measure the absolute abundance of every unique TCRbeta CDR3 rearrangement. For each sample, productive Simpson clonality was calculated as the square root of Simpson's diversity index across productive rearrangements. TCRdb's version of the immuneACCESS table is confined to in-frame rearrangements and falls short of the full clone set. An unresolved V gene accounts for under half of the shortfall where checked; the remainder is of unknown origin. V and J calls and clone size are given by that table; D and trimming were obtained from the DNA. The sample profile shows about 470,000 clones; about nine tenths of them were found once. The ten largest clones represent 0.7% of the sample.

Enrolling through a virtual design, the prospective study's participants ranged in age from about 18 to 89 years and lived across 20 to 30 United States geographic areas. In the prospective study, participants were assigned to cohorts based on the clinical history participants reported in a screening survey and a study questionnaire. Recovered participants in ImmuneRACE Cohort 3 were defined by two consecutive negative NP/OP PCR tests, clearance by a healthcare professional, or resolution of symptoms. In the prospective study, mobile phlebotomists collected whole blood, serum and a nasopharyngeal or oropharyngeal swab from each participant. Prospective study participants could optionally give additional blood draws and questionnaires over an approximately two-month period. Blood samples from the prospective study were shipped frozen or at room temperature prior to DNA extraction. On the study overall, not on this receptor specifically: The quantity of clinical and demographic metadata differed by source and by participant and was supplied without curation.

The sequencing input was PBMCs or T cells enriched from blood (not recorded which). The clonotype originates from a woman younger than 35 who had recovered from COVID-19.

The DNA reads as follows: TGTGCCAGCAGCTTCAGCTCTGGGGCCAACGTCCTGACTTTC. Its translation is CASSFSSGANVLTF. This receptor chain uses TRBV5-4 and TRBJ2-6, with an unclear D gene assignment. CDR1 SGHNT and CDR2 YYREEE are derived from the germline V gene (reference sequence). The CDR3 runs 14 amino acids, cysteine and phenylalanine included. CDR3 DNA is the only sequence kept; it has 42 bases, read in frame from the first base. The junction shows trimming of 2 bases on V and 0 bases on J, plus 3 bases between the germline ends.